A single sample gave rise to the 2 T cell receptor beta chains below, sequenced in a study of cytomegalovirus exposure and HLA in healthy donors (dated by TCRdb to the late 2010s). The method was the immunoSEQ multiplex PCR assay. A mixture of 60 forward primers for TCR Vbeta segments and 13 reverse primers for TCR Jbeta segments was used in the multiplex PCR. Not all clones reach the TCRdb copy of this immuneACCESS table, which keeps in-frame sequences only. Checked studies attribute under half of the gap to unresolved V genes and leave the rest unexplained. This sample holds tens of thousands of clones; 67% were observed only once. Around 6.9% of the sample is taken by the ten largest. The sequencing input was PBMCs. Receptors originate from a woman between 45 and 65 years old in good health and CMV-seropositive.

V and J are TRBV28 and TRBJ2-2; 7 nucleotides align to TRBD1. The CDR3 extends over 15 amino acids. Germline V gives CDR1 MDHEN, CDR2 SYDVKM. Unmatched junction bases numbered 5, after V lost 1 base and J lost 6 bases. DNA of the CDR3: TGTGCCAGCAGTTTATCAGGGGGACCTGCCGGGGAGCTGTTTTTT. As protein: CASSLSGGPAGELFF. The complete variable domain, with remaining parts taken from reference TRBV28 and TRBJ2-2, reads DVKVTQSSRYLVKRTGEKVFLECVQDMDHENMFWYRQDPGLGLRLIYFSYDVKMKEKGDIPEGYSVSREKKERFSLILESASTNQTSMYLCASSLSGGPAGELFFGEGSRLTVL.

V is TRBV4-1 and J is TRBJ2-1; 9 bases are a match to TRBD2. The V and J ends lost 0 bases and 7 bases, in that order; junction bases with no gene match: 10. The germline V gene encodes CDR1 MGHRA and CDR2 YSYEKL. CDR3 length: 17 residues. The CDR3 DNA follows: TGCGCCAGCAGCCAAGAGGGACCGGGACTAGCCCTAAATGAGCAGTTCTTC. Its protein is CASSQEGPGLALNEQFF.